The 20 T cell receptor beta chains below all came from one sample that was sequenced in a study of blood T cell repertoires in COVID-19. TCRdb's copy holds only in-frame clones and misses some; the assay was immunoSEQ multiplex PCR. The sample includes roughly 180,000 clones, more than 80% of them seen just once. Sequenced: PBMCs or T cells enriched from blood (not recorded which). The receptors come from a man in his forties who had recovered from COVID-19.

This clone showed up just a few times. V usage is TRBV12-3 or TRBV12-4 and J usage is TRBJ1-2; D is uncertain. This CDR3 has 12 amino acids. V lost 0 bases, J lost 8 bases, and 7 bases lay in between. Here the CDR3 DNA reads TGTGCCAGCAGTTTAGCTCTCTTCGGCTACACCTTC. It translates to CASSLALFGYTF.

The chain employs TRBV5-8 and TRBJ1-5; 10 nucleotides match TRBD1. CDR1 is SGHTS, CDR2 YDEGEE, per germline. The CDR3 is 16 residues long. V was clipped by 3 bases and J by 3 bases; unmatched bases: 6. The CDR3 DNA is TGTGCCAGCAGCTCCGGGACAGGGGCGTTCAATCAGCCCCAGCATTTT. This sequence encodes CASSSGTGAFNQPQHF.

J is TRBJ2-1 and V is TRBV2; TRBD2 agrees at 10 bases. Germline V gene lookup returns CDR1 SNHLY and CDR2 FYNNEI. The V segment lost 6 bases and the J segment 2 bases; nucleotides outside the gene matches: 10. The CDR3 contains 17 residues. The DNA of the CDR3 is TGTGCCAGCAGCCGCATAGGAAGCGGGGGGGCCTACAATGAGCAGTTCTTC. It codes for CASSRIGSGGAYNEQFF.

The genes are TRBV12-3 or TRBV12-4 and TRBJ1-1; D not resolved. V gave up 3 bases and J gave up 6 bases, with 11 bases separating them. The CDR3 is 13 amino acids. CDR3 residues: CASSLLAVPEAFF. The CDR3 bases are TGTGCCAGCAGTTTGTTGGCCGTCCCTGAAGCTTTCTTT.

For the CDR3, the DNA is TGCAGCGTTGAATCTTCGGACAGCTACAATGAGCAGTTCTTC. It is translated as CSVESSDSYNEQFF. The chain carries TRBV29-1 and TRBJ2-1, with TRBD1 as a possible D gene (6 bases). V was trimmed by 2 bases and J by 3 bases, leaving 11 bases between them. Germline V gene sequence: CDR1 SQVTM, CDR2 ANQGSEA. The CDR3 extends over 14 amino acids.

CDR3 loop: CASSPRGRNTEAFF. CDR3 in DNA: TGTGCCAGCAGCCCCAGGGGGCGAAACACTGAAGCTTTCTTT. The chain employs TRBV11-1 and TRBJ1-1, with 8 positions matching TRBD1. With V trimmed by 5 bases and J by 2 bases, 4 bases remained unmatched. Germline V gene data show CDR1 as SGHAT and CDR2 as FQDESV (reference sequence). CDR3 length: 14 residues.

This chain joins TRBV6-5 and TRBJ1-1; the match to TRBD1 covers 11 bases. CDR1 is MNHEY and CDR2 is SVGAGI in the germline V gene. This CDR3 comprises 14 residues. The junction had 3 bases not matched to a gene; V was cut back by 2 bases and J by 7 bases. The chain's CDR3 is CASSYRTGGFEAFF. The CDR3 DNA follows: TGTGCCAGCAGTTACAGGACAGGGGGCTTTGAAGCTTTCTTT.

This clone was observed once. The V gene is TRBV6-5, the J gene TRBJ1-5, with D perhaps matching TRBD1 (6 bases). The V end was cut by 0 bases, the J end by 6 bases, with 12 bases between. This CDR3 contains 15 residues. The germline gives CDR1 MNHEY, CDR2 SVGAGI. CDR3 in DNA: TGTGCCAGCAGTTACTCCGGGGGGGGCTCTCAGCCCCAGCATTTT. This encodes CASSYSGGGSQPQHF.

Concerning this clone itself: One junction end disagrees with the germline gene, perhaps due to a read error. The J gene is TRBJ1-5, the V gene TRBV7-7, with D unresolved. Germline V CDR1 and CDR2: SSHAT, FNYEAQ (reference sequence). The CDR3 extends over 14 amino acids. The CDR3 nucleotides are TGTGCTAGCAGCTTAGTGGCCACCGATGAGCCCCAGCATTTT. Protein sequence: CASSLVATDEPQHF.

The gene calls are TRBV28 and TRBJ1-5; perhaps TRBD1 as D (5 bases). In germline, CDR1 is MDHEN, CDR2 SYDVKM. Deletions cut 3 bases from V and 2 bases from J, with 8 bases between. The CDR3 totals 14 residues. CDR3: CASSLGGGNQPQHF. The CDR3 nucleotides are TGTGCCAGCAGTTTGGGGGGGGGCAATCAGCCCCAGCATTTT. Complete variable domain (other parts from reference TRBV28 and TRBJ1-5): DVKVTQSSRYLVKRTGEKVFLECVQDMDHENMFWYRQDPGLGLRLIYFSYDVKMKEKGDIPEGYSVSREKKERFSLILESASTNQTSMYLCASSLGGGNQPQHFGDGTRLSIL.

The chain has TRBV19 and TRBJ2-6, with a weak D call TRBD2 (5 bases). The V and J ends lost 7 bases and 0 bases respectively, with 10 bases between them. CDR3 size: 15 residues. Germline CDR1 is LNHDA and CDR2 is SQIVND (reference sequence). CDR3 coding DNA: TGTGCCAGTAATGAGGGCCGCTCTGGGGCCAACGTCCTGACTTTC. This gives the protein CASNEGRSGANVLTF.

The chain carries TRBV5-1 and TRBJ2-7; TRBD1 agrees at 7 bases. The CDR3 consists of 13 residues. The germline CDR1 and CDR2 sequences are SGHRS and YFSETQ. V lost 4 bases to trimming and J lost 6 bases; unmatched junction nucleotides: 7. In nucleotides, the CDR3 is TGCGCCAGCAGCCCCTTGACAGGGACCGAGCAGTACTTC. Its translation is CASSPLTGTEQYF. The variable domain in full, completed from reference TRBV5-1 and TRBJ2-7, reads KAGVTQTPRYLIKTRGQQVTLSCSPISGHRSVSWYQQTPGQGLQFLFEYFSETQRNKGNFPGRFSGRQFSNSRSEMNVSTLELGDSALYLCASSPLTGTEQYFGPGTRLTVT.

This rearrangement joins TRBV10-3 to TRBJ2-2; D is undetermined. The CDR3 consists of 12 residues. The germline V gene has CDR1 ENHRY and CDR2 SYGVKD. The germline V and J ends were trimmed by 10 bases and 7 bases, with 13 bases remaining between them. The CDR3, as DNA: TGTGCCACCACCCTCCCCAGCGGGGAGCTGTTTTTT. Amino acids: CATTLPSGELFF.

The V gene is TRBV9, the J gene TRBJ2-3, with D perhaps matching TRBD2 (5 bases). The CDR3 spans 17 residues. The germline gives CDR1 SGDLS, CDR2 YYNGEE. V was trimmed by 0 bases and J by 3 bases, leaving 17 bases between them. The CDR3 region is CASSVAGWERETDTQYF. The CDR3 DNA is TGTGCCAGCAGCGTAGCTGGGTGGGAGCGTGAGACAGATACGCAGTATTTT.

V gene TRBV27 combines with J gene TRBJ1-1; D is unresolved. Trimming removed 6 bases from V and 4 bases from J, with 9 bases in between. The CDR3 has 12 amino acids. CDR1 and CDR2 (germline): MNHEY, SMNVEV (reference sequence). The CDR3 loop reads CASREGGTEAFF. In DNA, the CDR3 is TGTGCCAGCAGGGAGGGTGGCACTGAAGCTTTCTTT.

The V and J genes are TRBV3-1 (or the pseudogene TRBV3-2) and TRBJ2-3; no clear D gene. This CDR3 spans 15 amino acids. Between the trimmed V and J ends, which lost 0 bases and 3 bases, there was a span of 10 bases. From germline, CDR1 is LGHDT and CDR2 YNNKEL (reference sequence). CDR3 DNA sequence: TGTGCCAGCAGCCAAGATTGGGCCGAGACAGATACGCAGTATTTT. Protein product: CASSQDWAETDTQYF.

V is TRBV19 and J is TRBJ2-5, with 7 nucleotides matching TRBD1. The CDR3 has 16 amino acids. V shed 3 bases, J shed 6 bases, and the junction held 13 bases outside the gene matches. Per germline, CDR1 LNHDA and CDR2 SQIVND (reference sequence). The CDR3 loop reads CASSMRVTGSTKTQYF. The CDR3 region has the DNA TGTGCCAGTAGTATGAGGGTGACAGGGTCTACAAAGACCCAGTACTTC. Complete variable domain (other parts from reference TRBV19 and TRBJ2-5): DGGITQSPKYLFRKEGQNVTLSCEQNLNHDAMYWYRQDPGQGLRLIYYSQIVNDFQKGDIAEGYSVSREKKESFPLTVTSAQKNPTAFYLCASSMRVTGSTKTQYFGPGTRLLVL.

The chain combines TRBV30 with TRBJ1-3, with 9 nucleotides matching TRBD1. The germline CDR1 and CDR2 sequences are GTSNPN and SVGIG (reference sequence). The ends lost 4 bases at V and 4 bases at J; junction bases unmatched: 5. CDR3 length: 14 amino acids. The CDR3 region is CAWTTGGFGNTIYF. CDR3 nucleotides: TGTGCCTGGACTACAGGGGGCTTCGGAAACACCATATATTTT.

The chain combines TRBV3-1 (or the pseudogene TRBV3-2) with TRBJ1-2; a possible D gene is TRBD1 (5 bases). The CDR3 is made up of 17 amino acids. V dropped 1 base and J dropped 0 bases, with 15 bases sitting between them. CDR1 and CDR2 (germline): LGHDT, YNNKEL (reference sequence). CDR3 in DNA: TGTGCCAGCAGCCAAGGGGTCCCCGGGGGGTCTAACTATGGCTACACCTTC. It specifies CASSQGVPGGSNYGYTF.

This rearrangement joins TRBV6-5 to TRBJ1-4, with a weak D call TRBD1 (5 bases). CDR3 length equals 13 residues. Trimming shortened V by 6 bases and J by 5 bases, and 10 bases separated the two germline ends. Germline CDR1 reads MNHEY; CDR2 reads SVGAGI. The CDR3 loop is CASRENRNEKLFF. CDR3 nucleotide sequence: TGTGCCAGCAGGGAGAACAGGAATGAAAAACTGTTTTTT.